Listed below are T cell receptor beta chains from one sample, sequenced in a study of identical twins. TCRdb reprocessed the 5' RACE reads via MiXCR and lists one record per CDR3 protein. In the table there are roughly 1.6 million distinct CDR3 sequences, roughly a third of which are singletons. Sequencing input: cord blood. These receptors all stem from a newborn girl in good health. CDR3s include the opening cysteine and the closing phenylalanine or tryptophan. The D gene is left open where the match is weak. Clone size is shown for a subset of rows, as once, few, many or a class of expanded clone.

j_gene: TRBJ1-5
abundance: .
v_gene: TRBV6-6
d_gene: .
CDR3aa: CASSRRQARQDQPQHF
CDR3nt: TGTGCCAGCAGTCGTCGACAGGCGAGGCAGGATCAGCCCCAGCATTTT

j_gene: TRBJ2-1
abundance: few
v_gene: TRBV7-2
d_gene: .
CDR3aa: CASSPTNQAYNEQFF
CDR3nt: TGTGCCAGCAGCCCGACTAACCAGGCCTACAATGAGCAGTTCTTC

j_gene: TRBJ2-1
abundance: .
v_gene: TRBV27
d_gene: .
CDR3aa: CASSLSGLRVGNEQFF
CDR3nt: TGTGCCAGCAGTTTATCTGGACTTAGGGTTGGCAATGAGCAGTTCTTC

j_gene: TRBJ1-6
abundance: .
v_gene: TRBV7-9
d_gene: .
CDR3aa: CASSWSGAHHNSPLHF
CDR3nt: TGTGCCAGCAGCTGGTCAGGGGCCCATCATAATTCACCCCTCCACTTT

j_gene: TRBJ2-7
abundance: .
v_gene: TRBV29-1
d_gene: .
CDR3aa: CSVSSGSYEQYF
CDR3nt: TGCAGCGTAAGTAGCGGATCCTACGAGCAGTACTTC

j_gene: TRBJ2-1
abundance: few
v_gene: TRBV28
d_gene: .
CDR3aa: CASSRDGRQFF
CDR3nt: TGTGCCAGCAGCCGAGACGGAAGGCAGTTCTTC

j_gene: TRBJ2-4
abundance: .
v_gene: TRBV15
d_gene: TRBD2
CDR3aa: CATSRGEAGPKNIQYF
CDR3nt: TGTGCCACCAGCAGAGGGGAAGCGGGGCCCAAAAACATTCAGTACTTC

j_gene: TRBJ2-1
abundance: .
v_gene: TRBV20-1
d_gene: TRBD2
CDR3aa: CSARLAGLDEQFF
CDR3nt: TGCAGTGCTAGACTAGCGGGATTGGATGAGCAGTTCTTC

j_gene: TRBJ2-5
abundance: .
v_gene: TRBV12-3/TRBV12-4
d_gene: TRBD2
CDR3aa: CASSPRGSPYNEQYF
CDR3nt: TGTGCCAGCAGCCCGCGGGGGAGCCCATACAATGAGCAGTACTTC

j_gene: TRBJ2-3
abundance: few
v_gene: TRBV20-1
d_gene: .
CDR3aa: CSAMIPRGLTDTQYF
CDR3nt: TGCAGTGCTATGATCCCCCGGGGTCTCACAGATACGCAGTATTTT

j_gene: TRBJ2-3
abundance: many
v_gene: TRBV5-1
d_gene: .
CDR3aa: CASSLVGSTDTQYF
CDR3nt: TGTGCCAGCAGCTTAGTAGGGAGCACAGATACGCAGTATTTT

j_gene: TRBJ2-1
abundance: .
v_gene: TRBV20-1
d_gene: TRBD2
CDR3aa: CSASEAISGSGEQFF
CDR3nt: TGCAGTGCTAGTGAAGCGATAAGCGGGAGCGGTGAGCAGTTCTTC

j_gene: TRBJ2-7
abundance: .
v_gene: TRBV28
d_gene: TRBD1
CDR3aa: CAISTGVVWEQYF
CDR3nt: TGTGCCATCTCGACAGGGGTGGTTTGGGAGCAGTACTTC

j_gene: TRBJ2-3
abundance: .
v_gene: TRBV24-1
d_gene: .
CDR3aa: CATSETTDTQYF
CDR3nt: TGTGCCACCAGTGAAACTACAGATACGCAGTATTTT

j_gene: TRBJ1-2
abundance: .
v_gene: TRBV30
d_gene: .
CDR3aa: CAWSWKGDYGYTF
CDR3nt: TGTGCCTGGAGTTGGAAGGGGGACTATGGCTACACCTTC

j_gene: TRBJ2-1
abundance: .
v_gene: TRBV20-1
d_gene: .
CDR3aa: CSASSGTDWNEQFF
CDR3nt: TGCAGTGCTTCCTCCGGGACGGATTGGAATGAGCAGTTCTTC

j_gene: TRBJ2-1
abundance: .
v_gene: TRBV4-2
d_gene: TRBD2
CDR3aa: CASSQEEREVRDEQFF
CDR3nt: TGTGCCAGCAGCCAAGAGGAGCGGGAGGTTCGGGATGAGCAGTTCTTC

j_gene: TRBJ1-2
abundance: few
v_gene: TRBV5-6
d_gene: .
CDR3aa: CASRADPGVRLGYTF
CDR3nt: TGTGCCAGCAGAGCCGACCCAGGGGTTCGTCTTGGCTACACCTTC

j_gene: TRBJ1-6
abundance: .
v_gene: TRBV20-1
d_gene: TRBD1
CDR3aa: CSAPGQGSSYNSPLHF
CDR3nt: TGCAGTGCCCCGGGACAGGGCAGCTCCTATAATTCACCCCTCCACTTT

j_gene: TRBJ2-7
abundance: few
v_gene: TRBV10-3
d_gene: .
CDR3aa: CAISPDVPYEQYF
CDR3nt: TGTGCCATCAGCCCGGACGTACCCTACGAGCAGTACTTC

j_gene: TRBJ2-7
abundance: .
v_gene: TRBV4-1
d_gene: TRBD1
CDR3aa: CASRQYRGTYEQYF
CDR3nt: TGCGCCAGCAGACAATACAGGGGTACCTACGAGCAGTACTTC

j_gene: TRBJ1-2
abundance: .
v_gene: TRBV25-1
d_gene: .
CDR3aa: CASSEPGRGGYTF
CDR3nt: TGTGCCAGCAGTGAGCCGGGCCGCGGGGGCTACACCTTC

j_gene: TRBJ1-5
abundance: .
v_gene: TRBV4-1
d_gene: .
CDR3aa: CASSQVARMANQPQHF
CDR3nt: TGCGCCAGCAGCCAAGTAGCCCGGATGGCCAATCAGCCCCAGCATTTT

j_gene: TRBJ2-5
abundance: .
v_gene: TRBV4-1
d_gene: TRBD2
CDR3aa: CASNRDRLAGETQYF
CDR3nt: TGCGCCAGCAACCGAGATCGGCTAGCGGGAGAGACCCAGTACTTC

j_gene: TRBJ2-1
abundance: few
v_gene: TRBV5-1
d_gene: .
CDR3aa: CASSVPPNRDEPFF
CDR3nt: TGCGCCAGCAGCGTCCCTCCAAATCGGGATGAGCCGTTCTTC

j_gene: TRBJ1-5
abundance: many
v_gene: TRBV4-1
d_gene: .
CDR3aa: CASSPGINQPQHF
CDR3nt: TGCGCCAGCAGCCCAGGGATCAATCAGCCCCAGCATTTT

j_gene: TRBJ2-1
abundance: few
v_gene: TRBV5-1
d_gene: TRBD1
CDR3aa: CASSLLTGTGYNEQFF
CDR3nt: TGCGCCAGCAGCCTACTCACCGGGACAGGGTATAATGAGCAGTTCTTC

j_gene: TRBJ2-3
abundance: few
v_gene: TRBV6-5
d_gene: .
CDR3aa: CASGGRPDTQYF
CDR3nt: TGTGCCAGCGGGGGCCGCCCAGATACGCAGTATTTT

j_gene: TRBJ2-5
abundance: .
v_gene: TRBV10-1
d_gene: .
CDR3aa: CASSEPYQETQYF
CDR3nt: TGCGCCAGCAGTGAGCCCTACCAAGAGACCCAGTACTTC

j_gene: TRBJ2-1
abundance: .
v_gene: TRBV2
d_gene: TRBD2
CDR3aa: CASSEMAGGYNEQFF
CDR3nt: TGTGCCAGCAGTGAAATGGCGGGAGGGTACAATGAGCAGTTCTTC

j_gene: TRBJ2-7
abundance: .
v_gene: TRBV19
d_gene: .
CDR3aa: CASSMARSSYNEQYF
CDR3nt: TGTGCCAGTAGTATGGCGCGGAGCTCCTACAATGAGCAGTACTTC

j_gene: TRBJ2-5
abundance: few
v_gene: TRBV5-1
d_gene: TRBD2
CDR3aa: CASSLEERGWGETQYF
CDR3nt: TGCGCCAGCAGCTTGGAAGAGCGGGGATGGGGAGAGACCCAGTACTTC